The table lists the clone carrying this TCR beta chain with a count of one. Trimming cost V 4 bases and J 2 bases; bases outside gene matches: 4. This CDR3 is built from 15 residues. Germline values: CDR1 SGDLS, CDR2 YYNGEE. The data stem from a study of blood T cell repertoires in COVID-19. Study context: Donors in the United States, Italy and Spain gave samples during acute or convalescent COVID-19. T cells, B-cell-depleted T cells, or PBMCs supplied cDNA or gDNA.

Per the original data handling: Amplifying reference gene primers gave estimates of nucleated cell counts. Generated by immunoSEQ multiplex PCR, the TCRdb table keeps only in-frame clones and is missing some. Clone size and V and J calls were adopted from that table, with D and trimming inferred from the DNA. The sample has some 310,000 clones; nearly 90% are singletons. The sample taken for sequencing was peripheral blood. The chain is built from TRBV9 and TRBJ2-7; TRBD1 matches at 12 bases. The sequence was obtained from a woman between 40 and 50 years old with COVID-19, enrolled during active disease. The CDR3 reads CASSHGTGGPYEQYF. CDR3 nucleotides: TGTGCCAGCAGCCATGGGACAGGGGGCCCCTACGAGCAGTACTTC.